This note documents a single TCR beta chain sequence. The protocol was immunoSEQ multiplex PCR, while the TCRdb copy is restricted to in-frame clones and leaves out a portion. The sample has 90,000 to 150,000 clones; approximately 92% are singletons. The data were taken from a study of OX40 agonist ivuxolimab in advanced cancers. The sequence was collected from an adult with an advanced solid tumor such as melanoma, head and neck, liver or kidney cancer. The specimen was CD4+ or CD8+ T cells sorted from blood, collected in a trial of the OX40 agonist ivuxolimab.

CDR3 nucleotide sequence: TGTGCCAGCAGTCCGCCTAAGACAGCCAATCAGCCCCAGCATTTT. Amino acid sequence: CASSPPKTANQPQHF. V and J are TRBV28 and TRBJ1-5; D may be TRBD1 (5 bases). The length of the CDR3 is 15 residues. The germline CDR1 and CDR2 sequences are MDHEN and SYDVKM. Trimming took off 5 bases at V and 3 bases at J, with 14 bases between the two ends. Supplemented by reference TRBV28 and TRBJ1-5, the full variable domain reads DVKVTQSSRYLVKRTGEKVFLECVQDMDHENMFWYRQDPGLGLRLIYFSYDVKMKEKGDIPEGYSVSREKKERFSLILESASTNQTSMYLCASSPPKTANQPQHFGDGTRLSIL.